This paragraph reports one T cell receptor beta chain. Its antigen remains unidentified. CDR3 length: 15 amino acids. V shed 6 bases, J shed 0 bases, and the junction held 5 bases outside the gene matches. Germline CDR1 is SNHLY and CDR2 is FYNNEI. The data are from a study of cytomegalovirus exposure and HLA in healthy donors. The study, taken as a whole, reports: V- and J-gene trimming of TCR beta was linked (in a later analysis) to a missense DCLRE1C variant.

Use of 60 Vbeta and 13 Jbeta primers characterized the PCR. Profiling relied on immunoSEQ multiplex PCR, and the TCRdb table lists in-frame clones only, not all of them. The sample has about 300,000 clones, 86% seen once; the top ten hold approximately 4.3%. The receptor's source is a man aged 35-49 years in good health and CMV-seropositive. The sequenced sample was PBMCs. The V call is TRBV2, the J call TRBJ1-5, with TRBD1 identical over 7 bases. CDR3 loop: CASRAQGVSNQPQHF. As DNA, the CDR3 is TGTGCCAGCAGGGCTCAGGGGGTTAGCAATCAGCCCCAGCATTTT.